Presented here are 31 T cell receptor beta chains from one specimen sequenced in a study of regulatory T cells in long-lasting Graves disease. Researchers made TCR beta libraries by using iRepertoire HTBI primers and running Arm-PCR on CDR3 regions. TCRdb passed the multiplex PCR reads through MiXCR, listing each CDR3 protein once. Here the sample spans about 440,000 distinct CDR3 sequences, 15% to 20% being singletons. Time point denoted: newly diagnosed GD, antithyroid drugs for less than 3 months. With RNA extracted from PBMCs as input, the TCR library was made. The same specimen was also included in a second study, on T cells in Graves' hyperthyroidism and ophthalmopathy.

The sequencing here drew on peripheral blood mononuclear cells (PBMCs), taken at new diagnosis, from a patient treated with antithyroid drugs. These receptors came from a young woman with Graves disease.

This clonotype was seen ten or more times. V usage is TRBV15 and J usage is TRBJ2-7, with D perhaps TRBD1 or TRBD2 (5 bases each). This CDR3 has 15 residues. The germline gives CDR1 LNHNV, CDR2 YYDKDF (reference sequence). V gave up 0 bases and J gave up 6 bases, with 15 bases separating them. The CDR3 nucleotides are TGTGCCACCAGCAGAGAGAGGGACCTAAGAGGCGAGCAGTACTTC. Amino acid sequence: CATSRERDLRGEQYF. Based on the CDR3 plus reference TRBV15 and TRBJ2-7, the full variable domain is DAMVIQNPRYQVTQFGKPVTLSCSQTLNHNVMYWYQQKSSQAPKLLFHYYDKDFNNEADTPDNFQSRRPNTSFCFLDIRSPGLGDTAMYLCATSRERDLRGEQYFGPGTRLTVT.

The chain couples TRBV19 to TRBJ2-1; 11 nucleotides match TRBD2. The length of the CDR3 is 14 residues. Germline CDR1 is LNHDA and CDR2 is SQIVND (reference sequence). The V segment lost 4 bases and the J segment 10 bases; nucleotides outside the gene matches: 6. CDR3 loop: CASSRLAGGGEQFF. Here the CDR3 DNA reads TGTGCCAGTAGTAGGCTAGCGGGAGGAGGCGAGCAGTTCTTC.

This chain uses TRBV18 with TRBJ2-1; unclear D gene. The CDR3 has 13 residues. The ends were cut back, 6 bases at V and 6 bases at J, with 12 bases in the middle. Per germline, CDR1 KGHSH and CDR2 LQKENI. As DNA, the CDR3 is TGTGCCAGCTCGCGCGCTAGGGCCAATGAGCAGTTCTTC. Protein: CASSRARANEQFF. Full variable domain (rest looked up from reference TRBV18 and TRBJ2-1): NAGVMQNPRHLVRRRGQEARLRCSPMKGHSHVYWYRQLPEEGLKFMVYLQKENIIDESGMPKERFSAEFPKEGPSILRIQQVVRGDSAAYFCASSRARANEQFFGPGTRLTVL.

This clonotype has a count of ten or more. The rearrangement links TRBV28 to TRBJ1-2; D gene unclear. CDR3 size: 14 residues. Trimming pared 5 bases from V and 5 bases from J, leaving 15 bases between. Germline V gene lookup returns CDR1 MDHEN and CDR2 SYDVKM. The CDR3 bases are TGTGCCAGCAGTGCTCCGGGTCGAGGGTATGGCTACACCTTC. Its protein is CASSAPGRGYGYTF.

This clonotype has a count of ten or more. This chain uses TRBV12-3 or TRBV12-4 with TRBJ1-5; D remains unclear. The V end lost 4 bases, the J end lost 0 bases, and 4 bases lay between the germline ends. CDR3 size: 13 residues. CDR3 sequence: CASSSVSNQPQHF. Written as DNA, the CDR3 is TGTGCCAGCAGTTCAGTTAGCAATCAGCCCCAGCATTTT.

This sequence joins TRBV14 and TRBJ1-4; tentative D call: TRBD1 (6 bases). This CDR3 has 15 residues. Trimming shortened V by 1 base and J by 8 bases, and 14 bases separated the two germline ends. The germline V gene has CDR1 SGHDN and CDR2 FVKESK. This chain's CDR3 is CASSQVRRGGEKLFF. The CDR3 DNA reads as TGTGCCAGCAGCCAAGTCCGCAGGGGTGGGGAAAAACTGTTTTTT.

The chain couples TRBV7-9 to TRBJ2-7; TRBD2 matches 7 bases. CDR3 length: 15 amino acids. Trimming cost V 3 bases and J 5 bases; bases outside gene matches: 10. Germline values: CDR1 SEHNR, CDR2 FQNEAQ (reference sequence). CDR3 sequence reads: CASSFSRLAANEQYF. The CDR3 DNA is TGTGCCAGCAGCTTTAGTCGCCTAGCGGCTAACGAGCAGTACTTC.

Many counts were recorded for this clonotype. The chain uses TRBV2 and TRBJ1-2, with D hard to call. This CDR3 is 12 amino acids long. Germline CDR1 reads SNHLY; CDR2 reads FYNNEI. Trimming took off 8 bases at V and 3 bases at J, with 10 bases between the two ends. CDR3 sequence: CASLRVDYGYTF. For the CDR3, the DNA is TGTGCCAGCCTCCGGGTTGACTATGGCTACACCTTC.

Ten or more counts support this clonotype. The rearrangement uses TRBV20-1 and TRBJ2-1; 8 bases agree with TRBD1. The CDR3 sequence is 13 residues long. V lost 5 bases, J lost 2 bases, and 2 bases stayed unmatched. Germline CDR1 reads DFQATT; CDR2 reads SNEGSKA (reference sequence). The CDR3 DNA follows: TGCAGTGCTGGACAGGGCGCCTACAATGAGCAGTTCTTC. This codes for CSAGQGAYNEQFF.

This clonotype was detected many times. V usage is TRBV28 and J usage is TRBJ2-7, with a weak D call TRBD2 (5 bases). Per the germline V gene, CDR1 is MDHEN and CDR2 is SYDVKM. The CDR3 length is 15 residues. The V gene lost 5 bases and the J gene lost 0 bases, with 14 bases spanning the gap. This CDR3 reads CASSQLGEGSYEQYF. The CDR3 DNA sequence: TGTGCCAGCAGTCAGTTGGGTGAGGGCTCCTACGAGCAGTACTTC.

This clonotype was recorded many times. The genes are TRBV11-2 and TRBJ2-7; no firm D call. Germline loops: CDR1 SGHAT, CDR2 FQNNGV. Trimming pared 3 bases from V and 2 bases from J, leaving 2 bases between. The CDR3 totals 11 residues. The CDR3 sequence is CASSFTYEQYF. The CDR3 bases are TGTGCCAGCAGCTTCACCTACGAGCAGTACTTC.

In its sample, this clonotype was seen many times. The rearrangement links TRBV28 to TRBJ2-3; no definite D call. Judging by the DNA end, TRBJ2-7 fits better; the J call may be wrong. The CDR3 extends over 15 amino acids. Germline CDR1 is MDHEN and CDR2 is SYDVKM. In DNA, the CDR3 is TGTGCCAGCAGTAAACCCCGGGTGCTGTCCTACGAGCAGTACTTC. Amino acids: CASSKPRVLSYEQYF.

This clonotype showed up many times. The chain recombines TRBV6-2 or TRBV6-3 with TRBJ2-7; a weak D match, TRBD1 (5 bases). V gave up 7 bases and J gave up 7 bases, with 26 bases separating them. The CDR3 length is 16 residues. Germline-derived CDR1 and CDR2 are MNHEY and SVGEGT. The CDR3 bases are TGTGCCAGCACCCCCGCGATTGGAACCTCATACAGGGAGCAGTACTTC. This encodes CASTPAIGTSYREQYF.

This rearrangement joins TRBV6-2 or TRBV6-3 to TRBJ2-7; 8 bases align to TRBD1. Germline CDR1 reads MNHEY; CDR2 reads SVGEGT. The CDR3 extends over 15 amino acids. V dropped 2 bases and J dropped 3; count of bases not matched to a gene: 6. As DNA, the CDR3 is TGTGCCAGCAGTTACATCAGGGGGCAGTACTACGAGCAGTACTTC. It yields the protein CASSYIRGQYYEQYF.

In its sample, this clonotype was seen a few times. The chain joins TRBV4-1 to TRBJ2-3, with TRBD2 as a possible D gene (5 bases). The length of the CDR3 is 12 residues. The V gene lost 2 bases and the J gene lost 6 bases, with 6 bases spanning the gap. Germline loops: CDR1 MGHRA, CDR2 YSYEKL. The CDR3 reads CASSQRRDTQYF. As DNA, the CDR3 is TGCGCCAGCAGCCAAAGGAGGGATACGCAGTATTTT.

This clonotype was counted at least ten times. The chain couples TRBV12-3 or TRBV12-4 to TRBJ2-3; tentatively, D is TRBD1 (6 bases). The V gene lost 5 bases and the J gene lost 6 bases, with 15 bases spanning the gap. The CDR3 has 14 residues. For the CDR3, the DNA is TGTGCCAGCAGTGGGACGTCTAGGGGGGATACGCAGTATTTT. Translation gives CASSGTSRGDTQYF.

On this clonotype: The junction shows a germline mismatch at one end, possibly a read error. The rearrangement uses TRBV11-2 and TRBJ1-1; perhaps TRBD1 as D (5 bases). This CDR3 contains 13 residues. Germline CDR1 reads SGHAT; CDR2 reads FQNNGV. CDR3 protein: CASSLSGGSEAFF. Written as DNA, the CDR3 is TGTGCCAGCAGCTTATCCGGGGGATCTGAGGCTTTCTTT.

The chain has TRBV19 and TRBJ2-7, with 10 positions matching TRBD1. The CDR3 totals 14 residues. Trimming removed 6 bases from V and 5 bases from J; junction bases left unmatched: 7. The germline V gene encodes CDR1 LNHDA and CDR2 SQIVND (reference sequence). The CDR3 DNA reads as TGTGCCAGTAGAAAGGGACAGGGGTTCCACGAGCAGTACTTC. Translated: CASRKGQGFHEQYF.

The V call is TRBV18, the J call TRBJ1-1; tentative D call: TRBD1 (5 bases). CDR3 length: 15 residues. Germline V lookup: CDR1 KGHSH, CDR2 LQKENI. V gave up 3 bases and J gave up 6 bases, with 17 bases separating them. The CDR3, as DNA: TGTGCCAGCTCACCCGGGGGGGGATTGACCCCTGAAGCTTTCTTT. Amino acid sequence: CASSPGGGLTPEAFF.

This clonotype has at least ten counts. The CDR3 sequence: CSARNSGQGALEQYF. The CDR3 bases are TGCAGTGCTAGAAATTCAGGACAGGGGGCTCTCGAGCAGTACTTC. The chain has TRBV20-1 and TRBJ2-7; TRBD1 aligns across 11 bases. With 2 bases clipped from V and 6 bases from J, the junction kept 9 bases outside the gene matches. Germline values: CDR1 DFQATT, CDR2 SNEGSKA (reference sequence). The CDR3 is 15 residues long.

The chain links TRBV28 to TRBJ2-5, with D possibly being TRBD2 (6 bases). V was trimmed by 5 bases and J by 5 bases, leaving 12 bases between them. The CDR3 totals 13 residues. Germline V CDR1 and CDR2: MDHEN, SYDVKM. This CDR3 is CASSPGALETQYF. DNA of the CDR3: TGTGCCAGCAGTCCGGGAGCCCTGGAGACCCAGTACTTC.

V usage is TRBV15 and J usage is TRBJ2-7; a possible D gene is TRBD2 (7 bases). The CDR3 is 16 residues long. V gave up 0 bases and J gave up 0 bases, with 12 bases separating them. Germline CDR1 is LNHNV and CDR2 is YYDKDF (reference sequence). The CDR3 nucleotides read TGTGCCACCAGCAGAGATAGGGGGGGCCTCTCCTACGAGCAGTACTTC. Translating it yields CATSRDRGGLSYEQYF.

This clonotype came up many times. The genes are TRBV12-3 or TRBV12-4 and TRBJ2-7; perhaps D is TRBD1 or TRBD2 (6 bases each). The V end was cut by 8 bases, the J end by 0 bases, with 17 bases between. The CDR3 length is 15 residues. CDR3 amino acids: CASGGPGSRSYEQYF. The DNA for the CDR3 is TGTGCCAGCGGGGGGCCGGGGTCCCGCTCCTACGAGCAGTACTTC.

As to this clonotype: It may be a read error: a sequence one base away is much more abundant. V and J are TRBV5-1 and TRBJ2-7, with 7 nucleotides matching TRBD1. CDR1 is SGHRS and CDR2 is YFSETQ in the germline V gene. This CDR3 contains 15 residues. V lost 3 bases to trimming and J lost 6 bases; unmatched junction nucleotides: 12. CDR3 protein: CASSYSGTEPFEQYF. The CDR3 region has the DNA TGCGCCAGCAGCTACTCCGGGACAGAACCCTTCGAGCAGTACTTC.

Turning to this clonotype: A much larger clone differs from this one at a single base, so this may be a read error. This likely comes from a read error, as the CDR3 has no conserved phenylalanine or tryptophan at its end. This chain connects TRBV27 to TRBJ2-1, with 13 positions matching TRBD2. CDR3 size: 18 residues. J was trimmed by 9 bases and V by 7 bases; bases with no gene match: 18. Germline V gene lookup returns CDR1 MNHEY and CDR2 SMNVEV (reference sequence). In nucleotides, the CDR3 is TGTGCCAGCATCCCCAGGCGGTCTCCGGGACTAGCGGGAATTGAGCAGTTCTCC. Translation: CASIPRRSPGLAGIEQFS.

This clonotype was recorded a few times. This chain joins TRBV24-1 and TRBJ2-7; D remains ambiguous. The CDR3 consists of 19 residues. The germline gives CDR1 KGHDR, CDR2 SFDVKD. Trimming stripped 3 bases from V and 4 bases from J, with 27 bases between. CDR3 in DNA: TGTGCCACCAGTGATGACCTCCCACAGAGGTGGACGATGATTTACGAGCAGTACTTC. Protein: CATSDDLPQRWTMIYEQYF.

With regard to this clonotype: This could be a read error, since a much larger clone is one nucleotide away. This chain connects TRBV7-8 to TRBJ2-7; 8 nucleotides match TRBD2. CDR1 and CDR2 from the germline V gene are SGHVS and FQNEAQ. This CDR3 comprises 14 residues. Here the CDR3 DNA reads TGTGTCAGCAGCCGCACTAGCGGACCCTACGAGCAGTACTTC. Its translation is CVSSRTSGPYEQYF.

This clonotype was detected ten times or more. The genes are TRBV28 and TRBJ1-1, with D possibly being TRBD1 (5 bases). CDR3 length equals 12 residues. CDR1 is MDHEN and CDR2 is SYDVKM in the germline V gene. Deletions cut 7 bases from V and 7 bases from J, with 13 bases between. CDR3 DNA: TGTGCCAGCACGGGGGGAAGGAATGAAGCTTTCTTT. It is translated as CASTGGRNEAFF. The full variable domain, in which reference TRBV28 and TRBJ1-1 provide the parts outside the CDR3, is DVKVTQSSRYLVKRTGEKVFLECVQDMDHENMFWYRQDPGLGLRLIYFSYDVKMKEKGDIPEGYSVSREKKERFSLILESASTNQTSMYLCASTGGRNEAFFGQGTRLTVV.

At least ten counts were recorded for this clonotype. The V call is TRBV18, the J call TRBJ2-7; 8 nucleotides match TRBD2. The CDR3 is made up of 15 amino acids. The V segment lost 0 bases and the J segment 3 bases; nucleotides outside the gene matches: 4. Per germline, CDR1 KGHSH and CDR2 LQKENI. CDR3 loop: CASSPPTSGFYEQYF. CDR3 in DNA: TGTGCCAGCTCACCACCAACTAGCGGCTTCTACGAGCAGTACTTC. Combining the CDR3 with reference TRBV18 and TRBJ2-7 gives the whole variable domain NAGVMQNPRHLVRRRGQEARLRCSPMKGHSHVYWYRQLPEEGLKFMVYLQKENIIDESGMPKERFSAEFPKEGPSILRIQQVVRGDSAAYFCASSPPTSGFYEQYFGPGTRLTVT.

This clonotype was picked up a small number of times. V usage is TRBV6-1 and J usage is TRBJ2-1; D is tentatively TRBD1 or TRBD2 (5 bases each). The CDR3 length is 17 residues. Germline V gene lookup returns CDR1 MNHNS and CDR2 SASEGT. The V and J ends lost 6 bases and 0 bases respectively, with 18 bases between them. CDR3 sequence reads: CASSPGPTPSSYNEQFF. The CDR3 DNA reads as TGTGCCAGCAGCCCGGGACCAACCCCGAGCTCCTACAATGAGCAGTTCTTC.

This rearrangement joins TRBV10-3 to TRBJ2-3; 12 bases map to TRBD2. CDR3 size: 14 residues. V was pared by 11 bases and J by 4 bases, with 7 bases of the junction left unmatched. Germline CDR1 is ENHRY and CDR2 is SYGVKD. The CDR3 nucleotides read TGTGCCTCGGGACTAGCGGGCCGTCCAGATACGCAGTATTTT. It specifies CASGLAGRPDTQYF.